This T cell receptor beta chain came from a study of T cells in Graves' hyperthyroidism and ophthalmopathy. RNA transcripts served as the template for amplifying TCR beta CDR3 regions. The HTBI primer set served for first-round RT-PCR of the TCR CDR3. TCRdb independently ran MiXCR on the multiplex PCR reads; one entry per CDR3 protein. This sample has 310,000 or so distinct CDR3 sequences, with about a sixth found just once. The table lists this clonotype with many counts. Antigen specificity is unknown. Study findings and constraints: Most thyroid clonotypes with frequency above 0.001 were detected in blood.

The V segment lost 11 bases and the J segment 7 bases; nucleotides outside the gene matches: 4. Germline CDR1 and CDR2: MNHNS and SASEGT. The CDR3 has 12 residues. This sequence joins TRBV6-1 and TRBJ2-1, with TRBD2 matching over 11 bases. The source of this sequence is an older woman with Graves' ophthalmopathy. Sequencing was carried out using blood. The CDR3 region is CAGSGGANEQFF. The CDR3, as DNA: TGTGCCGGTAGCGGGGGGGCGAATGAGCAGTTCTTC.